The source of this T cell receptor beta chain is a study of blood T cell repertoires in COVID-19. The wider study: Symptom resolution, clearance, or two negative PCRs marked donors in Cohort 3 as recovered. T cells, B-cell-depleted T cells, or PBMCs supplied cDNA or gDNA.

TCRdb's copy holds only in-frame clones and misses some; the assay was immunoSEQ multiplex PCR. The profile shows some 190,000 clones, about 85% of them singletons. The CDR3 is 15 residues long. In germline, CDR1 is PRHDT, CDR2 FYEKMQ (reference sequence). The J segment lost 6 bases and the V segment lost 5 bases, leaving 12 bases of the junction unmatched. The cohort comprised adults aged 18 to 89 years residing in about two dozen US areas. The study assigned cohorts using participant-reported clinical history. This sequence joins TRBV13 and TRBJ1-2; 7 bases map to TRBD1. The material sequenced was PBMCs or T cells enriched from blood (not recorded which). This receptor was identified in a woman aged 40 to 50 in a cohort exposed to, infected with or recovered from COVID-19 (not recorded which). CDR3 protein: CASSTRQGLADGYTF. The DNA for the CDR3 is TGTGCCAGCAGCACCCGACAGGGACTTGCTGATGGCTACACCTTC.